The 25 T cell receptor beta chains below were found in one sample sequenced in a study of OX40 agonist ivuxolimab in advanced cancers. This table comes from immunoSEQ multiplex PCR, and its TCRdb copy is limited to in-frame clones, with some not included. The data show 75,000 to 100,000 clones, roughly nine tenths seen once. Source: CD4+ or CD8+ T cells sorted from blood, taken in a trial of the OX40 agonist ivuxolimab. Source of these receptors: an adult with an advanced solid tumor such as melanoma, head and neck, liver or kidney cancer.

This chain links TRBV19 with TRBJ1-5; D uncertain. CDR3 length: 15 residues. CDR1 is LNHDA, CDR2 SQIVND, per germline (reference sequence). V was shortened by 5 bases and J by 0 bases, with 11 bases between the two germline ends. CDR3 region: CASSLAAYSNQPQHF. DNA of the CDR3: TGTGCCAGTAGTTTGGCGGCATATAGCAATCAGCCCCAGCATTTT. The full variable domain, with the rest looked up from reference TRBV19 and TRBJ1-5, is DGGITQSPKYLFRKEGQNVTLSCEQNLNHDAMYWYRQDPGQGLRLIYYSQIVNDFQKGDIAEGYSVSREKKESFPLTVTSAQKNPTAFYLCASSLAAYSNQPQHFGDGTRLSIL.

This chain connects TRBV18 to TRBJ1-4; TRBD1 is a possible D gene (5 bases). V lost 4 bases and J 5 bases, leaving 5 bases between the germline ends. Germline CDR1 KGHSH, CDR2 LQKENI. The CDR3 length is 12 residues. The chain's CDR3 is CASSQGNEKLFF. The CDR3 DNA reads TGTGCCAGCTCACAGGGGAATGAAAAACTGTTTTTT.

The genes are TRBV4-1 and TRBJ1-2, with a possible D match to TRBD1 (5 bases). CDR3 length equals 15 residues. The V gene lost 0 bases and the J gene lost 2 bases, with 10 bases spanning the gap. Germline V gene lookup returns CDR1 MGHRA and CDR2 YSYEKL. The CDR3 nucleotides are TGCGCCAGCAGCCAAGAAGGGGCACAGAACTATGGCTACACCTTC. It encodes CASSQEGAQNYGYTF.

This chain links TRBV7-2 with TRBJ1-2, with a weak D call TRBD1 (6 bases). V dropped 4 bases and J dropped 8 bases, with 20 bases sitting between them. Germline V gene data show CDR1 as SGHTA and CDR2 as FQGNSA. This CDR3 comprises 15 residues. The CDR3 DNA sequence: TGTGCCAGCAGCTCCGGAATTGGGGGGGCTGGGGGCTACACCTTC. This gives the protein CASSSGIGGAGGYTF.

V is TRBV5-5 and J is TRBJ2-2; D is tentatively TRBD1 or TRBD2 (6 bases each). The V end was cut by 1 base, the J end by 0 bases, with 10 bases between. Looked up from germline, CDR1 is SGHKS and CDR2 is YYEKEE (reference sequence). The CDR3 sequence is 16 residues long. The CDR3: CASSLSGAPNTGELFF. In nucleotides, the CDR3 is TGTGCCAGCAGCTTGTCGGGGGCTCCGAACACCGGGGAGCTGTTTTTT. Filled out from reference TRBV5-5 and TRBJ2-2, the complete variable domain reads DAGVTQSPTHLIKTRGQQVTLRCSPISGHKSVSWYQQVLGQGPQFIFQYYEKEERGRGNFPDRFSARQFPNYSSELNVNALLLGDSALYLCASSLSGAPNTGELFFGEGSRLTVL.

DNA for the CDR3: TGTGCCAGCACCTCGCGTTTAAACAGGGTAGTGAATGAGCAGTTCTTC. The encoded protein is CASTSRLNRVVNEQFF. This sequence joins TRBV5-8 and TRBJ2-1; perhaps TRBD1 as D (6 bases). The V and J ends lost 6 bases and 7 bases respectively, with 23 bases between them. The CDR3 extends over 16 amino acids. The germline V gene has CDR1 SGHTS and CDR2 YDEGEE. Full variable domain (missing parts from reference TRBV5-8 and TRBJ2-1): EAGVTQSPTHLIKTRGQQATLRCSPISGHTSVYWYQQALGLGLQFLLWYDEGEERNRGNFPPRFSGRQFPNYSSELNVNALELEDSALYLCASTSRLNRVVNEQFFGPGTRLTVL.

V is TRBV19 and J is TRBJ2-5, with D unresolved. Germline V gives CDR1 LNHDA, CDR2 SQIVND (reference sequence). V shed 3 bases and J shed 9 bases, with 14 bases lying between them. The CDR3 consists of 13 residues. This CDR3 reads CASSMGPSEAQYF. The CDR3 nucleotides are TGTGCCAGTAGTATGGGCCCCAGTGAGGCCCAGTACTTC.

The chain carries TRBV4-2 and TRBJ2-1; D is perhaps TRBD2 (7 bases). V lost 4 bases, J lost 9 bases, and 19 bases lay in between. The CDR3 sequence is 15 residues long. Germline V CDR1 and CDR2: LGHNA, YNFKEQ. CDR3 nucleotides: TGTGCCAGCAGCCTGGAGGGGGGGGCACAAGGTGAGCAGTTCTTC. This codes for CASSLEGGAQGEQFF.

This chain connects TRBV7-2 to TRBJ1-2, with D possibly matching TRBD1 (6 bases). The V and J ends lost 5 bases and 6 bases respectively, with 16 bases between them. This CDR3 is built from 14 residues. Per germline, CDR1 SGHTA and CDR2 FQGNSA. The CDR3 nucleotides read TGTGCCAGCAGCCCCCGGCAGGGGAGGAATGGCTACACCTTC. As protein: CASSPRQGRNGYTF.

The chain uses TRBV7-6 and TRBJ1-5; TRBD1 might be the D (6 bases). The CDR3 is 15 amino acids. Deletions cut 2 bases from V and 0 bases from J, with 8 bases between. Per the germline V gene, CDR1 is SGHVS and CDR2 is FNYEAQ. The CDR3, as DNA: TGTGCCAGCAGCTTAAACAGGGCTAGCAATCAGCCCCAGCATTTT. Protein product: CASSLNRASNQPQHF.

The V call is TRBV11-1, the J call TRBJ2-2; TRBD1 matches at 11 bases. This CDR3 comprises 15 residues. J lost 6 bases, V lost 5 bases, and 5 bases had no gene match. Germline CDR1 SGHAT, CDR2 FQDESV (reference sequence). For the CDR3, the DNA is TGTGCCAGCAGCCGCCAGGACAGGGGGCCCGGGGAGCTGTTTTTT. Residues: CASSRQDRGPGELFF.

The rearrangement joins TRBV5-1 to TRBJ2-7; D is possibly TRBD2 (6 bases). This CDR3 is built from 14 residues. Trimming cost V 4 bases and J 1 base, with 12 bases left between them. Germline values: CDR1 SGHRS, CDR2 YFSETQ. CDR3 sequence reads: CASSTGVLSYEQYF. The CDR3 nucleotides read TGCGCCAGCAGCACGGGGGTCCTTTCCTACGAGCAGTACTTC.

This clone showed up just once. The CDR3 coding sequence is TGTGCCAGCAAAACGGGGCCTGGGTCTAATGAAAAACTGTTTTTT. Encoded protein: CASKTGPGSNEKLFF. This rearrangement joins TRBV6-1 to TRBJ1-4; D may be TRBD1 (5 bases). Germline values: CDR1 MNHNS, CDR2 SASEGT. V shed 7 bases and J shed 3 bases, with 15 bases lying between them. CDR3 size: 15 residues.

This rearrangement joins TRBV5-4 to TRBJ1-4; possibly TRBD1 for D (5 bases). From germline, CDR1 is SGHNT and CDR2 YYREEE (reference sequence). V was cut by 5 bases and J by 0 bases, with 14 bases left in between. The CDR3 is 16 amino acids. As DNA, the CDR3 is TGTGCCAGCAGGCGGGACCTCGCCGCAACTAATGAAAAACTGTTTTTT. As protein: CASRRDLAATNEKLFF.

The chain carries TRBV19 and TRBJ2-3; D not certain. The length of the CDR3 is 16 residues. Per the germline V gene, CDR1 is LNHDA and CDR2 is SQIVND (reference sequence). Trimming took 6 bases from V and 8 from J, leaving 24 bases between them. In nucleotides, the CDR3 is TGTGCCAGTAGCCCCGATCGAGGATATATTTTCGGTACGCAGTATTTT. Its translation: CASSPDRGYIFGTQYF.

This chain's CDR3 is CASSPPGITEAFF. CDR3 bases: TGTGCCAGCTCACCCCCAGGGATCACTGAAGCTTTCTTT. The gene calls are TRBV18 and TRBJ1-1; D may be TRBD1 (5 bases). CDR3 length: 13 amino acids. Looked up from germline, CDR1 is KGHSH and CDR2 is LQKENI. Trimming shortened V by 3 bases and J by 4 bases, and 9 bases separated the two germline ends.

The CDR3 region is CASSPAGPGNTGELFF. Here the CDR3 DNA reads TGTGCCAGCTCACCAGCCGGACCCGGCAATACCGGGGAGCTGTTTTTT. The chain uses TRBV18 and TRBJ2-2; D remains ambiguous. The CDR3 contains 16 residues. Germline V gives CDR1 KGHSH, CDR2 LQKENI. V dropped 2 bases and J dropped 5 bases, with 15 bases sitting between them. The variable domain in full, completed from reference TRBV18 and TRBJ2-2, reads NAGVMQNPRHLVRRRGQEARLRCSPMKGHSHVYWYRQLPEEGLKFMVYLQKENIIDESGMPKERFSAEFPKEGPSILRIQQVVRGDSAAYFCASSPAGPGNTGELFFGEGSRLTVL.

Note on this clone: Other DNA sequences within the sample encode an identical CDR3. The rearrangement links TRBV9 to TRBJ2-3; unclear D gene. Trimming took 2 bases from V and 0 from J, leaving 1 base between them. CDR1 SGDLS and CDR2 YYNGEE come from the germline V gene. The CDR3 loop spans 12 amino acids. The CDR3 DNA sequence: TGTGCCAGCAGCGTCAGCACAGATACGCAGTATTTT. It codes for CASSVSTDTQYF. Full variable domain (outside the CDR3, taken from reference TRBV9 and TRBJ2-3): DSGVTQTPKHLITATGQRVTLRCSPRSGDLSVYWYQQSLDQGLQFLIQYYNGEERAKGNILERFSAQQFPDLHSELNLSSLELGDSALYFCASSVSTDTQYFGPGTRLTVL.

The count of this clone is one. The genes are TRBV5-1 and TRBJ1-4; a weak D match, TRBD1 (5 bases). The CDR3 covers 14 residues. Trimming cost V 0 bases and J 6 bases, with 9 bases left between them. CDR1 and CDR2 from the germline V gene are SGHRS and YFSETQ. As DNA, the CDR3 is TGCGCCAGCAGCTTGGCGGGGGGAGATGAAAAACTGTTTTTT. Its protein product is CASSLAGGDEKLFF.

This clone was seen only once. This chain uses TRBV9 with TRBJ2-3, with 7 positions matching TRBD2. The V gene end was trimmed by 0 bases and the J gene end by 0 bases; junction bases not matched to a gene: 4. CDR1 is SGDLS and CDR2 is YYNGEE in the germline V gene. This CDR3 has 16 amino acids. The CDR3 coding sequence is TGTGCCAGCAGCGTAGCTGGGGGGGTTAGCACAGATACGCAGTATTTT. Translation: CASSVAGGVSTDTQYF.

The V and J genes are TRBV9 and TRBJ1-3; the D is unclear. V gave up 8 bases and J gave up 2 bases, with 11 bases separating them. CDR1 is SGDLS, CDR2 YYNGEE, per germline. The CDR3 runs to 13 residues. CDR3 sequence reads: CASSPLTGNTIYF. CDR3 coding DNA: TGTGCCAGTTCCCCCCTTACTGGAAACACCATATATTTT.

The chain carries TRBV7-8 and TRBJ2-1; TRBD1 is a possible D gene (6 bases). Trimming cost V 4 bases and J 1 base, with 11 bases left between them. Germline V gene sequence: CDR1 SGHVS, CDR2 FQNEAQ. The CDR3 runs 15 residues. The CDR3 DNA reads TGTGCCAGCAGCTCAGGGGCCCTTTCCTACAATGAGCAGTTCTTC. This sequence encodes CASSSGALSYNEQFF. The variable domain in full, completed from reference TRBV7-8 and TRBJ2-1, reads GAGVSQSPRYKVAKRGQDVALRCDPISGHVSLFWYQQALGQGPEFLTYFQNEAQLDKSGLPSDRFFAERPEGSVSTLKIQRTQQEDSAVYLCASSSGALSYNEQFFGPGTRLTVL.

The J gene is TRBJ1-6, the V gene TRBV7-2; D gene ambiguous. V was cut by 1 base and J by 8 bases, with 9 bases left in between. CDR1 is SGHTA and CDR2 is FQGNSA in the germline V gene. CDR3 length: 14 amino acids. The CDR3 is CASSLESAYSPLHF. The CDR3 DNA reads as TGTGCCAGCAGCTTAGAGTCGGCCTATTCACCCCTCCACTTT.

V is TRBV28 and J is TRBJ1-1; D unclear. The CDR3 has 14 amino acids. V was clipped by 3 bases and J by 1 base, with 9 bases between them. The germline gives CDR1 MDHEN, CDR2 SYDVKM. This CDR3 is CASSFLPANTEAFF. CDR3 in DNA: TGTGCCAGCAGTTTTCTCCCGGCGAACACTGAAGCTTTCTTT.

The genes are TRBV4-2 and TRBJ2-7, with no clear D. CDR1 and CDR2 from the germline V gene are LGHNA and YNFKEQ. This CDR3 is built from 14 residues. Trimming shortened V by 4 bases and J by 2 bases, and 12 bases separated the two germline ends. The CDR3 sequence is CASSLQRMTYEQYF. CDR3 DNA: TGTGCCAGCAGCCTGCAGAGGATGACCTACGAGCAGTACTTC.